This TCR beta chain derives from a study of blood T cell repertoires in COVID-19. The CDR3 has 13 amino acids. Libraries were prepared by immunoSEQ multiplex PCR; TCRdb keeps only in-frame clonotypes and omits some of them. The table has 90,000 to 140,000 clones, 81% seen once; the top ten hold approximately 40%. The chain has TRBV21-1 and TRBJ1-4; the tabulated D call, TRBD1, remains unverified against the DNA. TRBV21-1 is annotated as a pseudogene. Sample: peripheral blood. This sequence was found in a man at least 80 years old with acute or convalescent COVID-19. The CDR3 nucleotides read TGTGCCAGGTTAGACAGGGGGCTTGAAAAACTGTTTTTT. Translated, it gives CARLDRGLEKLFF.